Listed here is a single T cell receptor beta chain. Its specificity is not known. The sample is drawn from a study of radiotherapy plus CTLA-4 blockade in lung cancer. Findings and caveats of the study: Increased serum interferon-beta after radiation also reportedly predicted response strongly.

V lost 2 bases to trimming and J lost 4 bases, with 9 bases between them. The CDR3 loop spans 13 amino acids. In germline, CDR1 is SGHDT, CDR2 YYEEEE. The method was immunoSEQ multiplex PCR; TCRdb's version includes in-frame clones alone and lacks a portion of them. The sample contains tens of thousands of clones, roughly three quarters of which appear only once. The sample here was peripheral blood, taken from a patient treated with radiotherapy plus ipilimumab. The sequence was collected from a human donor with non-small cell lung cancer who had a complete response to radiotherapy plus ipilimumab. The chain employs TRBV5-6 and TRBJ1-1; unclear D gene. The CDR3 DNA reads as TGTGCCAGCAGCTTTGGAGAGCGCACTGAAGCTTTCTTT. It codes for CASSFGERTEAFF.